The table lists the clone carrying this T cell receptor beta chain with many counts. Its matching antigen is unknown. Germline CDR1 WSHSY, CDR2 SAAADI. The CDR3 totals 13 residues. V lost 6 bases and J lost 7; bases outside the gene matches: 4. Primers used in a second PCR of roughly 6 to 12 cycles were a sample-barcoded 5' primer and a J-beta primer mix. Each CDR3 protein is one row after TCRdb ran MiXCR on the 5' RACE reads. The sample includes 550,000 to 750,000 distinct CDR3 sequences, around a fifth of them seen just once. The sample originates from a study of blood T cells in healthy people across ages. Study observations and caveats: Across the age range, TCR beta diversity per million T cells fell in a roughly linear way.

J is TRBJ2-3 and V is TRBV10-2, with 10 positions matching TRBD2. The sequencing input was blood. The origin of this receptor is a man between 65 and 79 years old in good health. In DNA, the CDR3 is TGCGCCAGCAGCCCGGGACTAGCGTATACGCAGTATTTT. Its translation: CASSPGLAYTQYF.